This T cell receptor (beta chain) was sequenced in a study of beta chain features in type 1 diabetes (dated by TCRdb to the late 2010s). At the level of the whole study: Mean age, gender distribution, total cell number and subset yield were not different between patients and healthy donors. Across all samples, fewer than 130 million sorted cells were examined, and cell number per subset correlated strongly with RNA yield. The study compared TCRB repertoires of sorted circulating CD4+ T cell subsets between recently diagnosed type 1 diabetes patients and matched healthy donors. Regulatory and stem cell-like memory subsets were isolated from only 8 patients and about eight healthy donors, whereas naive and central memory subsets came from all 28 donors.

What the authors observed across the whole study: In all four CD4+ subsets, TCRB CDR3 length was moderately but significantly shorter in type 1 diabetes patients. Naive, central memory and regulatory TCRB repertoires appeared to be more alike among patients than among healthy donors. Shorter templates might be favored by PCR, yet because patient and control samples were amplified and corrected together, any such skew would affect both groups equally. Fewer insertions and more nucleotide deletions at VDJ recombination sites were observed in patients with type 1 diabetes, implying thymic rearrangement abnormalities. Because the HLA sub-analyses included only small numbers of individuals, any influence of HLA type on TCRB rearrangement was left unresolved. Because cDNA rather than genomic DNA was sequenced, highly expressing activated cells could have been over-represented, although no difference in activation and CD3 levels was found between groups.

Concerning this clone: Its antigen has not been determined. One base away there is no much larger clone; base qualities are not given.

The CDR3 sequence holds 13 residues, the cysteine and phenylalanine included. Only the CDR3 part of the read is kept: 39 bases, read in frame from the first base. At the junction V is shortened by 0 bases and J by 10 bases; bases outside the gene matches: 6. The germline V gene (reference sequence) supplies CDR1 GTSNPN and CDR2 SVGIG. Each donor gave one peripheral blood draw, averaging approximately 0.12 L, which was collected into heparinised tubes. Using a panel that included CD45RO, CCR7, CD25, CD127, CD95 and CD27, naive, central memory, regulatory and stem cell-like memory CD4+ T cells were sorted on a BD FACSAria II. All sorted populations exceeded 95% purity. Right away, PBMCs were isolated by Lymphoprep density gradient centrifugation and were stained directly, with no culture step. So that batch effects would be minimized, each experiment stained and sorted samples in pairs, pairing one healthy donor with one patient.

The entire isolated RNA was reverse transcribed using the High Capacity cDNA Reverse Transcription Kit, and thus expressed TCRB transcripts were sequenced. Deep immunoSEQ sequencing was applied to naive, central memory and regulatory T cell samples, giving an average of about 3.7 million total reads per sample. After sorted cells were lysed in RLT buffer, RNA was extracted with DNase-treated RNeasy Micro or Mini kits, with the choice depending on cell number. To prevent cross-contamination, each cell subset was processed individually, whereas patient and healthy donor samples were processed jointly. TCRB sequences were amplified from cDNA with the immunoSEQ multiplex PCR, producing 87-bp fragments spanning the CDR3 region. Amplicons were sequenced on the Illumina HiSeq platform. The authors processed their data as follows. Synthetic template baselines were used to correct PCR bias computationally, reads within Hamming distance 2 were collapsed together, and singletons that could not be merged were discarded. Reads were aligned to IMGT to assign V, D and J genes, CDR3 length, and insertions or deletions at six rearrangement sites. Within each subset, clonotype counts were normalized to sorted cell number, after which true diversity and Gini coefficients were computed with the tcR R package. The overlap coefficient, calculated on TCRB nucleotide sequences, was used to quantify repertoire sharing. TCRdb provides this immuneACCESS table in a form limited to in-frame rearrangements. Some clones are lacking; in checked studies, under half of them reflect an unresolved V gene, and why the rest are absent is not known. V and J calls plus clone size are reproduced from that table; the DNA served to infer D and trimming. In all, the sample holds some 150,000 clones, and over 8.5% of those were seen once. Of the sample, roughly 1.9% is held by the ten largest clones.

This chain is built from TRBV30 and TRBJ2-1; 7 central bases correspond to TRBD1. The TCR was taken from a man younger than 30 in good health. The sequenced sample consisted of central memory CD4+ T cells from blood. The CDR3 in this case is CAWSVDRVGEQFF. DNA sequence: TGTGCCTGGAGTGTAGACAGGGTGGGCGAGCAGTTCTTC.